What follows are 23 T cell receptor gamma chains derived from one specimen sequenced in a study of gamma-delta chains in newborns, infants, children. TCRdb re-called clones from the reads using CATT. The top ten clones hold around 15% of a sample with 3,000 to 4,000 gamma-chain clones, around two thirds of them seen once. Sequencing was done on a sample of blood. Receptors originate from a child who was a newborn, infant or young child, either healthy, febrile or measles-vaccinated (not recorded which).

This clone was recorded a few times. V and J are TRGV8 and TRGJ1 or TRGJ2. No J gene was available from TCRdb, and it was assigned here by a germline match of the DNA. The V gene end was trimmed by 5 bases and the J gene end by 12 bases; junction bases not matched to a gene: 10. CDR3 length: 11 residues. Germline V CDR1 and CDR2: VENAVY, YDSYNSRV. Written as DNA, the CDR3 is TGTGCCACCTGGGCCAAGAGGGCGAAACTCTTT. Its translation is CATWAKRAKLF.

This clone was counted a single time. The chain is built from TRGV4 and TRGJ1 or TRGJ2. The J gene was not available in TCRdb and was assigned here by matching the DNA to germline segments. The CDR3 length is 11 residues. CDR1 is EGSTGY, CDR2 YDSYTSSV, per germline. V lost 1 base, J lost 10 bases, and 4 bases stayed unmatched. Written as DNA, the CDR3 is TGTGCCACCTGGGATGGAGAGAAGAAACTCTTT. It yields the protein CATWDGEKKLF.

This clone appeared a few times. The rearrangement links TRGV8 to TRGJ1 or TRGJ2. No J gene was available from TCRdb, and it was assigned here by a germline match of the DNA. CDR1 is VENAVY and CDR2 is YDSYNSRV in the germline V gene. V lost 6 bases and J lost 3; bases outside the gene matches: 11. The CDR3 runs 14 residues. In DNA, the CDR3 is TGTGCCACCTGGCCCCCAAGGGGTTATTATAAGAAACTCTTT. Translating gives CATWPPRGYYKKLF.

The chain uses TRGV3 and TRGJP2. No J segment appears in TCRdb, so it was assigned here by matching the sequence to germline. Trimming removed 0 bases from V and 5 bases from J; junction bases left unmatched: 6. This CDR3 has 15 residues. Germline CDR1 and CDR2: VTNTFY and YDVSTARD (reference sequence). The CDR3 DNA reads TGTGCCACCTGGGACAGGCCGGGCAGTGATTGGATCAAGACGTTT. Protein sequence: CATWDRPGSDWIKTF.

The rearrangement uses TRGV2 and TRGJ1 or TRGJ2. Assignment of the J gene here rests on matching the DNA to germline, because TCRdb gives none. Germline V lookup: CDR1 EGSNGY, CDR2 YDSYNSKV. The CDR3 extends over 14 amino acids. The V and J ends lost 4 bases and 0 bases, in that order; junction bases with no gene match: 6. The CDR3 region is CATWDGGNYYKKLF. CDR3 DNA: TGTGCCACCTGGGATGGGGGGAATTATTATAAGAAACTCTTT.

As regards this clone: This specimen includes other DNA sequences encoding the same CDR3. This chain uses TRGV2 with TRGJ1 or TRGJ2. Here the J gene came from matching the DNA to germline, since TCRdb omits it. V dropped 0 bases and J dropped 12; count of bases not matched to a gene: 5. CDR1 EGSNGY and CDR2 YDSYNSKV come from the germline V gene. This CDR3 spans 11 amino acids. CDR3 loop: CATWDGRRKLF. In DNA, the CDR3 is TGTGCCACCTGGGACGGGCGGAGGAAACTCTTT.

The V call is TRGV8, the J call TRGJ1 or TRGJ2. TCRdb carries no J gene annotation; the J gene was assigned here by matching the DNA with germline. The CDR3 runs 14 residues. V lost 3 bases to trimming and J lost 5 bases; unmatched junction nucleotides: 10. CDR1 VENAVY and CDR2 YDSYNSRV come from the germline V gene. For the CDR3, the DNA is TGTGCCACCTGGGATCGGGCGGATAATTATAAGAAACTCTTT. Encoded protein: CATWDRADNYKKLF.

The V gene call is TRGV5, and the J gene call is absent. The CDR3 is made up of 9 amino acids. Germline loops: CDR1 VINAFY, CDR2 YDVSNSKD. CDR3 bases: TGTGCCACCTGGGACAGGCGGCTCTTT. It translates to CATWDRRLF.

This clone was recorded a few times. The chain joins TRGV9 to TRGJP. The J gene was not available in TCRdb and was assigned here by matching the DNA to germline segments. Germline V gene lookup returns CDR1 GITISATS and CDR2 ISYDGTV (reference sequence). The CDR3 totals 17 residues. Trimming at V came to 2 bases and at J to 7 bases, leaving 8 bases not matched to a gene. The CDR3 loop is CALWEGNGELGKKIKVF. CDR3 DNA: TGTGCCTTGTGGGAGGGGAATGGGGAGTTGGGCAAAAAAATCAAGGTATTT.

The J gene is TRGJ1 or TRGJ2, the V gene TRGV4. TCRdb supplies no J gene; here it was assigned by aligning the nucleotide sequence to germline. Germline assignment: CDR1 EGSTGY and CDR2 YDSYTSSV. The CDR3 consists of 12 residues. V lost 5 bases, J lost 1 base, and 2 bases stayed unmatched. CDR3 bases: TGTGCCACCTGGGGTAATTATTATAAGAAACTCTTT. It encodes CATWGNYYKKLF.

On this clone: This sample also contains other DNA sequences that code for the same CDR3. The V gene is TRGV2, the J gene TRGJ1 or TRGJ2. TCRdb leaves out the J gene; it was filled in here by matching the DNA to germline. The length of the CDR3 is 14 residues. Trimming removed 0 bases from V and 3 bases from J; junction bases left unmatched: 5. Germline loops: CDR1 EGSNGY, CDR2 YDSYNSKV. CDR3 nucleotides: TGTGCCACCTGGGACGGGCCTGTTTATTATAAGAAACTCTTT. Residues: CATWDGPVYYKKLF.

This clone has more than one count but fewer than ten. Within the sample, other DNA sequences also encode this same CDR3. The chain employs TRGV9 and TRGJP. The J gene, left out of TCRdb, was set here by checking the DNA against germline. The trim removed 1 base at V and 9 bases at J, leaving 3 bases unmatched. The CDR3 extends over 15 amino acids. The germline CDR1 and CDR2 sequences are GITISATS and ISYDGTV (reference sequence). This CDR3 reads CALWEVGLGKKIKVF. CDR3 nucleotide sequence: TGTGCCTTGTGGGAGGTTGGGTTGGGCAAAAAAATCAAGGTATTT.

The V and J genes are TRGV9 and TRGJ1 or TRGJ2. The J gene, left out of TCRdb, was set here by checking the DNA against germline. This CDR3 spans 11 amino acids. The germline gives CDR1 GITISATS, CDR2 ISYDGTV (reference sequence). V lost 2 bases and J lost 10; bases outside the gene matches: 5. The CDR3 loop reads CALWEARKKLF. For the CDR3, the DNA is TGTGCCTTGTGGGAGGCTCGCAAGAAACTCTTT.

The rearrangement uses TRGV2 and TRGJ1 or TRGJ2. No J segment appears in TCRdb, so it was assigned here by matching the sequence to germline. The CDR3 spans 15 residues. V trimming: 2 bases; J trimming: 0 bases; junction bases outside the gene matches: 7. Germline V gives CDR1 EGSNGY, CDR2 YDSYNSKV. As DNA, the CDR3 is TGTGCCACCTGGGACGACTCTATGAATTATTATAAGAAACTCTTT. Amino acid sequence: CATWDDSMNYYKKLF.

J is TRGJ1 or TRGJ2 and V is TRGV2. TCRdb carries no J gene annotation; the J gene was assigned here by matching the DNA with germline. This CDR3 comprises 15 residues. V gave up 0 bases and J gave up 3 bases; unmatched junction bases: 8. Per germline, CDR1 EGSNGY and CDR2 YDSYNSKV. The CDR3, as DNA: TGTGCCACCTGGGACGGGCTTTTGGGTTATTATAAGAAACTCTTT. The encoded protein is CATWDGLLGYYKKLF.

The rearrangement joins TRGV3 to TRGJP2. Here the J gene came from matching the DNA to germline, since TCRdb omits it. Looked up from germline, CDR1 is VTNTFY and CDR2 is YDVSTARD (reference sequence). This CDR3 is 14 amino acids long. The J segment lost 0 bases and the V segment lost 4 bases, leaving 2 bases of the junction unmatched. The CDR3 reads CATWEYSSDWIKTF. The CDR3 DNA follows: TGTGCCACCTGGGAATATAGTAGTGATTGGATCAAGACGTTT.

This clone was picked up a small number of times. The chain links TRGV8 to TRGJ1 or TRGJ2. Germline matching of the DNA provided the J gene here, since TCRdb leaves it blank. This CDR3 comprises 9 residues. Germline loops: CDR1 VENAVY, CDR2 YDSYNSRV. With 8 bases clipped from V and 12 bases from J, the junction kept 7 bases outside the gene matches. CDR3 sequence reads: CATYHGKLF. CDR3 bases: TGTGCCACCTACCATGGGAAACTCTTT.

The rearrangement uses TRGV2 and TRGJ1 or TRGJ2. The J gene was missing in TCRdb and was found by matching the end of the DNA to germline. The length of the CDR3 is 12 residues. V gave up 1 base and J gave up 6 bases; unmatched junction bases: 3. Germline lookup yields CDR1 EGSNGY and CDR2 YDSYNSKV. CDR3 DNA: TGTGCCACCTGGGACGGAGCTTATAAGAAACTCTTT. Translation gives CATWDGAYKKLF.

Only one count was recorded for this clone. The rearrangement joins TRGV8 to TRGJ1 or TRGJ2. Since TCRdb gives no J gene, matching the DNA to germline was used here to assign it. CDR1 is VENAVY and CDR2 is YDSYNSRV in the germline V gene. V shed 2 bases and J 2 bases; nucleotides not matched to a gene: 9. This CDR3 is 15 amino acids long. The CDR3 region has the DNA TGTGCCACCTGGGATATCAAAGGGGATTATTATAAGAAACTCTTT. It specifies CATWDIKGDYYKKLF.

The chain recombines TRGV9 with TRGJ1 or TRGJ2. The J gene, left out of TCRdb, was set here by checking the DNA against germline. CDR3 length equals 12 residues. Germline V gene data show CDR1 as GITISATS and CDR2 as ISYDGTV (reference sequence). After removal of 4 bases from V and 5 bases from J, the junction contained 5 bases not matched to a gene. The CDR3 coding sequence is TGTGCCTTGTGGGACGAGCATTATAAGAAACTCTTT. This sequence encodes CALWDEHYKKLF.

This clone appeared a single time. The V gene is TRGV2, the J gene TRGJ1 or TRGJ2. The J gene is absent in TCRdb and was assigned here via DNA matching to germline. CDR1 and CDR2 (germline): EGSNGY, YDSYNSKV. Trimming took 0 bases from V and 7 from J; bases not matched to a gene: 9. The CDR3 consists of 14 residues. CDR3 DNA: TGTGCCACCTGGGACGGGCTGTTTGAGTATAAGAAACTCTTT. Translated: CATWDGLFEYKKLF.

On this clone itself: A single base separates this from a much larger clone, so it may be a read error. The chain combines TRGV9 with TRGJP. Here the J gene was assigned by germline matching of the DNA, as TCRdb has none. The CDR3 sequence is 17 residues long. Germline-derived CDR1 and CDR2 are GITISATS and ISYDGTV (reference sequence). The chain's CDR3 is CALWEVQGELGKKNKVF. The CDR3, as DNA: TGTGCCTTGTGGGAGGTGCAGGGAGAGTTGGGCAAAAAAAACAAGGTATTT.

Worth noting for this clone: This clone may be a read error of a much larger clone one base away. The same CDR3 can be traced to other DNA sequences in this sample. The chain recombines TRGV9 with TRGJP. As TCRdb names no J gene, one was assigned here on the basis of a DNA match to germline. CDR3 length: 15 amino acids. Germline CDR1 and CDR2: GITISATS and ISYDGTV (reference sequence). As DNA, the CDR3 is TGTGCCTTGTGGGACGAAGAGTTGGGAAAAAAAATCAAGGTATTT. It is translated as CALWDEELGKKIKVF.